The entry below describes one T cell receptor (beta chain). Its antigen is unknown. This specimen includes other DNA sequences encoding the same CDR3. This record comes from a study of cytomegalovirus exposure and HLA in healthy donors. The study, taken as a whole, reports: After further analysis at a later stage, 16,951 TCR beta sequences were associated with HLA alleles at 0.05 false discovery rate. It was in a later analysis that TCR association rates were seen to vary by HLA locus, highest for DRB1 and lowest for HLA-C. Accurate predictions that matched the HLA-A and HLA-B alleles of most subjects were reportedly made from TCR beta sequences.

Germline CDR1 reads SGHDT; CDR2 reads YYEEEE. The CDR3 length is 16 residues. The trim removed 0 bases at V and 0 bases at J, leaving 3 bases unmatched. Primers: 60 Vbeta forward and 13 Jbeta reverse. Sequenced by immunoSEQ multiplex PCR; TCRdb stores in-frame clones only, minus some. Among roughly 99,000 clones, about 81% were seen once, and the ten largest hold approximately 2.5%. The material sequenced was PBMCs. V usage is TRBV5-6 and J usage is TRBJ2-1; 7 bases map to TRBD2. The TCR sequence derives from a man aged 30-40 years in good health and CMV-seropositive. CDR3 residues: CASSLVGGGSYNEQFF. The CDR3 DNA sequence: TGTGCCAGCAGCTTGGTTGGCGGGGGCTCCTACAATGAGCAGTTCTTC.